This entry concerns a single T cell receptor (beta chain). No antigen is known for it. One junction end does not reproduce the germline sequence, and a read error may be involved. This specimen comes from a study of blood T cells in healthy people across ages. Germline V gene lookup returns CDR1 ENHRY and CDR2 SYGVKD. This CDR3 comprises 15 residues. Notes on the study in general: Age brought a roughly linear fall in TCR beta diversity measured per million T cells. Comparison with aged donors showed that long-lived donors had more naive CD4+ cells and higher diversity.

Approximately 10 milliliters of peripheral blood were drawn from each donor into EDTA-treated tubes. Through a sample-barcoded 5' primer and a J-beta primer mix, a second PCR was run for roughly 6 to 11 cycles. Through a template-switch adaptor with 12 random nucleotides, each cDNA molecule received a tag. TCRdb re-called the 5' RACE reads through MiXCR, storing one row per CDR3 protein. Of 600,000 to 1,000,000 distinct CDR3 sequences listed, roughly 64% were seen once; the top ten hold approximately 23%. The source material was blood. The TCR comes from a man aged 25-40 years in good health. The chain combines TRBV10-3 with TRBJ2-3; 12 nucleotides align to TRBD2. CDR3 protein: CAISEGLAGPDMQYF. CDR3 DNA sequence: TGTGCCATCAGCGAGGGACTAGCGGGTCCAGATATGCAGTATTTT.